This record looks at one TCR beta chain sequence and its context. Membership in each cohort depended on participant-reported clinical history. V was shortened by 4 bases and J by 1 base, with 14 bases between the two germline ends. The germline V gene has CDR1 SGHDN and CDR2 FVKESK. This CDR3 has 16 amino acids. This record belongs to a study of blood T cell repertoires in COVID-19. Original handling: The assay estimated nucleated cells by amplifying reference gene primers. Assay: immunoSEQ multiplex PCR; the TCRdb copy retains only in-frame clones and omits some. The V and J calls and clone size come from that table; D and trimming were worked out from the DNA. The sample contains 210,000 or so clones, roughly nine tenths of which appear only once.

This receptor was identified in a woman aged 50 to 60 in a cohort exposed to, infected with or recovered from COVID-19 (not recorded which). This chain links TRBV14 with TRBJ1-5; D not certain. The specimen sequenced was PBMCs or T cells enriched from blood (not recorded which). Here the CDR3 reads CASSLEGLASNQPQHF. The CDR3 DNA is TGTGCCAGCAGCCTAGAGGGCCTAGCAAGCAATCAGCCCCAGCATTTT.